The next 10 T cell receptor beta chains were all read from a single sample in a study of metastatic and nonmetastatic thyroid tumors. Patients had received no treatment of any kind before thyroid surgery. Using MiXCR, TCRdb re-called clones from the PCR reads. The data hold roughly 30,000 clones, with 18% observed a single time. The specimen sequenced was blood. These receptors all come from a female donor with papillary thyroid cancer or a benign thyroid nodule (not recorded which). Some clones in this sample may be carry-over from other donors' samples.

This clone showed up many times. The chain joins TRBV11-2 to TRBJ2-2; D may be TRBD1 (6 bases). The V end lost 4 bases, the J end lost 2 bases, and 11 bases lay between the germline ends. Per germline, CDR1 SGHAT and CDR2 FQNNGV. This CDR3 spans 15 amino acids. CDR3 in amino acids: CASSSYRVNTGELFF. CDR3 bases: TGTGCCAGCAGCTCGTACAGGGTAAACACCGGGGAGCTGTTTTTT. The variable domain in full, with the rest retrieved from reference TRBV11-2 and TRBJ2-2, is EAGVAQSPRYKIIEKRQSVAFWCNPISGHATLYWYQQILGQGPKLLIQFQNNGVVDDSQLPKDRFSAERLKGVDSTLKIQPAKLEDSAVYLCASSSYRVNTGELFFGEGSRLTVL.

This clone was found a few times. The chain combines TRBV6-2 or TRBV6-3 with TRBJ2-7, with 8 bases that match TRBD1. The germline CDR1 and CDR2 sequences are MNHEY and SVGEGT. V lost 6 bases, J lost 1 base, and 8 bases stayed unmatched. The CDR3 runs 15 residues. CDR3 sequence reads: CASRGLGQVSYEQYF. The CDR3 DNA is TGTGCCAGCAGGGGACTGGGACAGGTTTCCTACGAGCAGTACTTC.

This clone was observed at least ten times. The rearrangement uses TRBV5-1 and TRBJ1-6; TRBD1 might be the D (5 bases). The CDR3 extends over 15 amino acids. Germline V gene data show CDR1 as SGHRS and CDR2 as YFSETQ. The germline V and J ends were trimmed by 0 bases and 10 bases, with 14 bases remaining between them. CDR3 nucleotides: TGCGCCAGCAGCTTGGAGGGCAGGGTGAACTCACCCCTCCACTTT. Its protein product is CASSLEGRVNSPLHF.

This clone was seen more than once but under ten times. The chain is built from TRBV3-1 and TRBJ2-2, with D possibly being TRBD1 (6 bases). The V end lost 5 bases, the J end lost 5 bases, and 15 bases lay between the germline ends. The CDR3 sequence is 15 residues long. The V gene's germline CDR1 is LGHDT and CDR2 YNNKEL (reference sequence). CDR3 residues: CASSIGTPSTGELFF. The CDR3 region has the DNA TGTGCCAGCAGCATCGGGACACCTAGTACCGGGGAGCTGTTTTTT.

To note about this clone: This sample includes further DNA sequences coding for the same CDR3. The J gene is TRBJ2-4, the V gene TRBV5-8; 8 bases are shared with TRBD1. With V trimmed by 4 bases and J by 0 bases, 9 bases remained unmatched. The CDR3 totals 17 residues. Germline CDR1 and CDR2: SGHTS and YDEGEE. Written as DNA, the CDR3 is TGTGCCAGCAGCCCCCATGGACAGGGACTAGCCAAAAACATTCAGTACTTC. Translating it yields CASSPHGQGLAKNIQYF.

This clone was found many times. The rearrangement uses TRBV9 and TRBJ1-1; perhaps TRBD1 as D (5 bases). This CDR3 contains 14 residues. V lost 0 bases, J lost 2 bases, and 8 bases lay in between. Germline V lookup: CDR1 SGDLS, CDR2 YYNGEE. This CDR3 is CASSVGRANTEAFF. For the CDR3, the DNA is TGTGCCAGCAGCGTAGGCAGGGCTAACACTGAAGCTTTCTTT. Full variable domain (remainder filled in from reference TRBV9 and TRBJ1-1): DSGVTQTPKHLITATGQRVTLRCSPRSGDLSVYWYQQSLDQGLQFLIQYYNGEERAKGNILERFSAQQFPDLHSELNLSSLELGDSALYFCASSVGRANTEAFFGQGTRLTVV.

This clone was observed at least ten times. The chain joins TRBV5-6 to TRBJ2-3, with TRBD2 matching over 11 bases. J was trimmed by 2 bases and V by 3 bases; bases with no gene match: 5. In germline, CDR1 is SGHDT, CDR2 YYEEEE. This CDR3 has 16 amino acids. The CDR3 loop is CASSSGLAANTDTQYF. In DNA, the CDR3 is TGTGCCAGCAGCTCGGGACTAGCGGCCAACACAGATACGCAGTATTTT. The variable domain in full, completed from reference TRBV5-6 and TRBJ2-3, reads DAGVTQSPTHLIKTRGQQVTLRCSPKSGHDTVSWYQQALGQGPQFIFQYYEEEERQRGNFPDRFSGHQFPNYSSELNVNALLLGDSALYLCASSSGLAANTDTQYFGPGTRLTVL.

The sample holds many counts of this clone. The chain joins TRBV5-4 to TRBJ2-3, with TRBD2 matching over 7 bases. This CDR3 spans 15 amino acids. V was pared by 4 bases and J by 1 base, with 6 bases of the junction left unmatched. CDR1 and CDR2 from the germline V gene are SGHNT and YYREEE (reference sequence). CDR3: CASSASGRGTDTQYF. As DNA, the CDR3 is TGTGCCAGCAGCGCCTCAGGGAGGGGCACAGATACGCAGTATTTT.

This clone occurred many times. The rearrangement joins TRBV20-1 to TRBJ1-5; perhaps TRBD1 as D (5 bases). The length of the CDR3 is 14 residues. Germline V gene lookup returns CDR1 DFQATT and CDR2 SNEGSKA (reference sequence). V lost 4 bases and J lost 4, with 14 bases in between. The CDR3 spells CSAKLLQVNQPQHF. For the CDR3, the DNA is TGCAGTGCTAAACTTTTACAGGTTAATCAGCCCCAGCATTTT.

In its sample, this clone was seen many times. A much more abundant neighbour one base away suggests this may be a read error. Other DNA sequences in this specimen translate into the identical CDR3. The J gene is TRBJ2-3, the V gene TRBV28; 7 bases fit TRBD1. After removal of 6 bases from V and 4 bases from J, the junction contained 16 bases not matched to a gene. Germline CDR1 reads MDHEN; CDR2 reads SYDVKM. The CDR3 has 17 residues. The DNA for the CDR3 is TGTGCCAGCAGCCAAATTTCCGGGACAGAGTCCTCAGATACGCAGTATTTT. Its translation is CASSQISGTESSDTQYF.